This TCR beta chain came from a study of CD8+ T cells in alopecia areata. At the level of the study: The tofacitinib course ran for 6 to 18 months and was followed by 6 months off drug.

There are 14 residues in the CDR3. The trim removed 5 bases at V and 2 bases at J, leaving 5 bases unmatched. The germline V gene has CDR1 MNHEY and CDR2 SMNVEV (reference sequence). Treatment denoted: oral pan-JAK inhibitor, 5-10 mg twice daily. RNA, once extracted, was reverse transcribed into cDNA for use as the sequencing template. The table came from immunoSEQ multiplex PCR; TCRdb's copy has only in-frame clones and leaves some out. Among roughly 200,000 clones listed, roughly 53% were seen once. This TCR was sampled from a human donor with alopecia areata. The sequencing here drew on CD8+ T cells sorted from blood, taken at week 24, from a patient treated with tofacitinib. The chain employs TRBV27 and TRBJ2-7; 8 nucleotides agree with TRBD2. The CDR3 DNA sequence: TGTGCCAGCAGTATTAGCGGGGTGACCTACGAGCAGTACTTC. Encoded protein: CASSISGVTYEQYF.